A selection of T cell receptor beta chains follows, all from one sample in a study of prognosis after radiotherapy for stage I lung cancer. TCRdb reanalysed the multiplex PCR reads using MiXCR and keeps one entry per CDR3 protein. The sample holds about 16,000 distinct CDR3 sequences, under 55% seen once. The sample here was PBMCs, taken before or after stereotactic body radiation therapy (not recorded which). These receptors all come from a donor aged 50 or older with non-small cell lung cancer. Both conserved end residues are part of each CDR3. Expanded clones get a size class; other rows say once, few or many, or leave the size out.

clone_size j_call v_call cdr3_aa
medium-sized TRBJ2-7 TRBV5-1 CASSLGLASYEQYF
medium-sized TRBJ2-2 TRBV5-1 CASSLGLASASGGELFF
many TRBJ2-7 TRBV2 CASRASGSLNEQYF
many TRBJ2-7 TRBV7-9 CASSLGVAGSSREQYF
. TRBJ1-2 TRBV30 CAWSAGAGYTF
. TRBJ2-7 TRBV28 CASSTVAGPFGEQYF
. TRBJ1-1 TRBV6-2/TRBV6-3 CASSPYSCNTESFF
many TRBJ1-1 TRBV7-2 CASSLGNRMNTEAFF
. TRBJ1-3 TRBV6-2/TRBV6-3 CASSQQESSGNTIYF
. TRBJ2-7 TRBV6-2/TRBV6-3 CASSYGYPLSYEQYF
many TRBJ1-4 TRBV12-3/TRBV12-4 CASSPSGGAGKLFF
medium-sized TRBJ2-7 TRBV6-1 CASSAQGWEYEQYF
. TRBJ2-7 TRBV7-6 CASSGGTSGRAFGGEQYF
. TRBJ2-3 TRBV2 CASYQVVDTQYF
medium-sized TRBJ1-2 TRBV6-1 CASSLDQANYGYTF
many TRBJ1-5 TRBV10-3 CAISKDRGSNQPQHF
many TRBJ1-1 TRBV7-2 CASSLRGFGAFF
many TRBJ1-5 TRBV2 CASRVGSPNQPQHF
. TRBJ2-1 TRBV6-1 CASSWTVGKDEQFF
medium-sized TRBJ2-1 TRBV6-5 CASSYRPLAVSYNEQFF
. TRBJ2-3 TRBV2 CASSSNTQYF
. TRBJ2-7 TRBV28 CASSPIAGGLYDQYF
. TRBJ1-2 TRBV7-9 CASSLFGTGHVYTF
many TRBJ1-2 TRBV7-9 CASSLSSVNYGYTF
many TRBJ1-4 TRBV6-7 CASSPTTRDRETPTNEKLFF
. TRBJ2-3 TRBV6-1 CASTPAGEDTQYF
many TRBJ2-1 TRBV25-1 CASTQGGENNEQFF
. TRBJ2-3 TRBV2 CASSPTPDTQYF
many TRBJ2-4 TRBV4-3 CASSQESGLRDIQYF
. TRBJ2-7 TRBV6-2/TRBV6-3 CASSYDGQGPYEQYF
many TRBJ2-1 TRBV20-1 CSQPGLSNEQFF
. TRBJ1-2 TRBV7-2 CASSLGTGDGYTF
. TRBJ2-7 TRBV30 CAWSSTGVDQYF
. TRBJ2-1 TRBV6-1 CASSLRGGGHNEQFF
medium-sized TRBJ2-7 TRBV5-1 CASSGSGSPYEQYF
many TRBJ1-5 TRBV2 CASSEGKGTQPQHF
many TRBJ2-7 TRBV5-1 CASSPRGDPYEQYF
. TRBJ2-7 TRBV20-1 CSARDRQTVGEQYF
many TRBJ2-7 TRBV20-1 CSATGDRNYEQYF
many TRBJ2-5 TRBV18 CASSSGGTAQETQYF
many TRBJ2-7 TRBV30 CAWGRTGGYEQYF
many TRBJ2-7 TRBV7-9 CASSSGVYEQYF
. TRBJ2-2 TRBV5-1 CASSDGFAGELFF
many TRBJ2-1 TRBV15 CATSGKDSRLSYNEQFF
many TRBJ2-7 TRBV20-1 CSAQQGQGTYEQYF
. TRBJ2-7 TRBV7-9 CASSARSLYRYF
many TRBJ1-3 TRBV5-5 CASSLDGFLSSGNTIYF